The clone carrying this T cell receptor (beta chain) was found a few times. What it binds is unknown. These data belong to a study of human T cells and chemical hapten exposure. The germline V gene has CDR1 MNHEY and CDR2 SVGEGT. The V gene lost 4 bases and the J gene lost 10 bases, with 8 bases spanning the gap. The CDR3 length is 11 residues. The sample's time point: patch test 1, 2 weeks after DPC sensitization. Treatment defined: therapeutic diphenylcyclopropenone sensitization with weekly scalp DPC. Findings of the study overall: Donor immune responses may differ from healthy people's, since all donors had alopecia. TCRs above 1 in 1000 frequency did not change with DPC sensitization.

TCRdb reprocessed the RACE reads with MiXCR, giving one entry per CDR3 protein. The sample carries about 90,000 distinct CDR3 sequences, under 12% recorded once. The clonotype comes from a man aged 40-49 years with alopecia areata. Some clones in this sample may be carry-over from other donors' samples. The genes are TRBV6-2 or TRBV6-3 and TRBJ2-1, with a possible D match to TRBD2 (5 bases). This specimen consisted of whole blood, obtained in connection with sensitization to the hapten diphenylcyclopropenone (DPC). CDR3 residues: CASSSLAEQFF. The CDR3 DNA sequence: TGTGCCAGCAGTTCTTTAGCGGAGCAGTTCTTC.